This T cell receptor beta chain comes out of a study of tissue T cells after allogeneic stem cell transplantation. With respect to this clone: Gene names are the mouse ones. The sequenced fragment ends 1 residue before the CDR3 boundary, so the rest is inferred from the germline J gene.

Germline values: CDR1 GKSSPN, CDR2 SITVG. The V segment lost 0 bases and the J segment 4 bases; nucleotides outside the gene matches: 1. This CDR3 is built from 14 residues. Here immunoSEQ multiplex PCR was the method, and the copy in TCRdb shows in-frame clones only, minus some. The table has roughly 51,000 clones, around 70% seen once; the top ten hold roughly 0.55%. Sequenced: sorted cells pooled from one or two spleens. The rearrangement uses TRBV31 and TRBJ1-4; 8 bases align to TRBD1. This clonotype was sampled from a pool of C57BL/6 mice in good health. CDR3 sequence reads: CAWSLGQGNERLFF. The part of the CDR3 DNA that was read is TGTGCCTGGAGTCTAGGACAGGGCAACGAAAGATTATTT.